Each of the 25 T cell receptor beta chains below was sequenced from the same sample in a study of a mutant IDH1 vaccine in newly diagnosed glioma. TCRdb keeps only in-frame clones here, not all; method: immunoSEQ multiplex PCR. The top ten hold less than 7% of the sample, which has about 130,000 clones, about 82% seen once. Which antigens these TCRs recognize remains unknown. Time point reported: week 11, during vaccination. It was 300 ug of mutant IDH1 20-mer peptide that made up each vaccine dose, given with topical imiquimod. The material sequenced was PBMCs, taken from a glioma patient whose treatment included an IDH1 peptide vaccine. The receptor source for this set is a man aged 35-49 years with glioma.

The gene calls are TRBV5-3 and TRBJ2-1; TRBD2 agrees at 11 bases. TRBV5-3 is known as an ORF, though its function is uncertain. V gave up 6 bases and J gave up 5 bases; unmatched junction bases: 7. The CDR3 has 15 amino acids. In DNA form, the CDR3 reads TGTGCCAGAATCGTCCTAGCGGGGGGTAACAATGAGCAGTTCTTC. Its translation is CARIVLAGGNNEQFF.

This chain links TRBV4-3 with TRBJ2-7, with D unclear. Looked up from germline, CDR1 is LGHNA and CDR2 is YSLEER. This CDR3 spans 15 amino acids. Between the trimmed V and J ends, which lost 0 bases and 3 bases, there was a span of 12 bases. CDR3 region: CASSQDHHPGYEQYF. CDR3 DNA: TGCGCCAGCAGCCAAGACCACCACCCGGGCTACGAGCAGTACTTC.

This chain links TRBV9 with TRBJ2-1, with 14 bases aligning to TRBD2. J lost 0 bases, V lost 0 bases, and 5 bases had no gene match. Germline V CDR1 and CDR2: SGDLS, YYNGEE. CDR3 length: 19 amino acids. CDR3 protein: CASSVGLAGGSSSYNEQFF. The DNA for the CDR3 is TGTGCCAGCAGCGTAGGACTAGCGGGAGGGAGTAGCTCCTACAATGAGCAGTTCTTC.

The V gene is TRBV9, the J gene TRBJ2-1; tentative D call: TRBD2 (6 bases). The germline V gene has CDR1 SGDLS and CDR2 YYNGEE. V was cut by 0 bases and J by 7 bases, with 23 bases left in between. The CDR3 sequence is 18 residues long. The CDR3 coding sequence is TGTGCCAGCAGCGTAGGCCCCCGCGGGGCTAGCACCCAAAATGAGCAGTTCTTC. Residues: CASSVGPRGASTQNEQFF.

The rearrangement joins TRBV18 to TRBJ1-5, with 12 bases matching TRBD1. The germline gives CDR1 KGHSH, CDR2 LQKENI. Germline trimming cut 3 bases from V and 5 bases from J; bases unmatched to any gene: 11. CDR3 length: 18 amino acids. The CDR3 nucleotides are TGTGCCAGCTCACCTAGGGACAGGGGGCGATGGGAAGATCAGCCCCAGCATTTT. As protein: CASSPRDRGRWEDQPQHF.

The V and J genes are TRBV6-6 and TRBJ1-2, with D uncertain. Germline values: CDR1 MNHNY, CDR2 SVGAGI (reference sequence). The CDR3 consists of 12 residues. V was trimmed by 6 bases and J by 2 bases, leaving 7 bases between them. CDR3 sequence: CASRDGNYGYTF. The CDR3 coding sequence is TGTGCCAGCAGGGACGGCAACTATGGCTACACCTTC.

V and J are TRBV5-1 and TRBJ2-5, with a tentative D call TRBD1 (6 bases). Germline V gene data show CDR1 as SGHRS and CDR2 as YFSETQ. Trimming pared 4 bases from V and 1 base from J, leaving 11 bases between. The CDR3 is made up of 14 amino acids. CDR3 loop: CASSTGQTQETQYF. CDR3 coding DNA: TGCGCCAGCAGCACCGGACAGACCCAAGAGACCCAGTACTTC.

The rearrangement links TRBV5-6 to TRBJ2-3; 8 bases map to TRBD1. Germline V gene lookup returns CDR1 SGHDT and CDR2 YYEEEE. CDR3 length: 15 residues. The trim removed 4 bases at V and 0 bases at J, leaving 4 bases unmatched. The CDR3 sequence: CASSNQGASTDTQYF. The CDR3 coding sequence is TGTGCCAGCAGCAATCAGGGGGCTAGCACAGATACGCAGTATTTT.

This rearrangement joins TRBV6-4 to TRBJ2-3, with 7 bases identical to TRBD1. V was pared by 0 bases and J by 2 bases, with 5 bases of the junction left unmatched. Germline CDR1 and CDR2: MRHNA and SNTAGT. This CDR3 comprises 16 residues. CDR3 DNA sequence: TGTGCCAGCAGTGACTCTTACAGGGGACCCACAGATACGCAGTATTTT. Its protein is CASSDSYRGPTDTQYF.

V and J are TRBV6-6 and TRBJ2-3; D is unresolved. Germline V CDR1 and CDR2: MNHNY, SVGAGI (reference sequence). Trimming left V 6 bases short and J 3 bases short, with 7 bases between. The CDR3 has 12 amino acids. The CDR3 DNA sequence: TGTGCCAGCAGGAGAAAGACAGATACGCAGTATTTT. Translated: CASRRKTDTQYF.

The chain recombines TRBV5-5 with TRBJ2-2, with 7 nucleotides matching TRBD2. Germline V CDR1 and CDR2: SGHKS, YYEKEE (reference sequence). Trimming cost V 0 bases and J 0 bases; bases outside gene matches: 8. The CDR3 spans 18 residues. The CDR3 is CASSLGLGGRTNTGELFF. The CDR3 nucleotides are TGTGCCAGCAGCTTGGGGCTGGGAGGGCGTACGAACACCGGGGAGCTGTTTTTT. Full variable domain (missing parts from reference TRBV5-5 and TRBJ2-2): DAGVTQSPTHLIKTRGQQVTLRCSPISGHKSVSWYQQVLGQGPQFIFQYYEKEERGRGNFPDRFSARQFPNYSSELNVNALLLGDSALYLCASSLGLGGRTNTGELFFGEGSRLTVL.

The chain carries TRBV5-1 and TRBJ2-2, with a weak D call TRBD1 (6 bases). There are 13 residues in the CDR3. The germline V gene has CDR1 SGHRS and CDR2 YFSETQ. The ends were cut back, 3 bases at V and 6 bases at J, with 9 bases in the middle. This chain's CDR3 is CASSSQGAGELFF. The CDR3 DNA sequence: TGCGCCAGCAGCTCACAGGGCGCCGGGGAGCTGTTTTTT.

The gene calls are TRBV7-2 and TRBJ2-5, with D perhaps being TRBD1 or TRBD2 (5 bases each). The CDR3 is 17 residues long. Trimming removed 0 bases at V and 3 bases at J, with 17 bases between. Germline CDR1 and CDR2: SGHTA and FQGNSA. CDR3 nucleotides: TGTGCCAGCAGCTTAGCCCTTTTCGCCAGGGAGAAAGAGACCCAGTACTTC. Its translation is CASSLALFAREKETQYF.

This rearrangement joins TRBV6-6 to TRBJ2-7; 11 positions agree with TRBD2. CDR3 length equals 13 residues. V lost 8 bases, J lost 3 bases, and 3 bases stayed unmatched. The germline CDR1 and CDR2 sequences are MNHNY and SVGAGI (reference sequence). This chain's CDR3 is CASVGTSGYEQYF. The CDR3 bases are TGTGCCAGCGTTGGGACTAGCGGCTACGAGCAGTACTTC.

This chain joins TRBV6-4 and TRBJ2-3; 14 nucleotides line up with TRBD2. The V segment lost 6 bases and the J segment 3 bases; nucleotides outside the gene matches: 2. Germline assignment: CDR1 MRHNA and CDR2 SNTAGT. The CDR3 has 15 residues. The CDR3 loop reads CASRRTSGGTDTQYF. The CDR3, as DNA: TGTGCCAGCAGACGGACTAGCGGGGGGACAGATACGCAGTATTTT.

The chain employs TRBV5-1 and TRBJ2-1, with a tentative D call TRBD1 (5 bases). This CDR3 comprises 15 residues. The germline CDR1 and CDR2 sequences are SGHRS and YFSETQ. Between the trimmed V and J ends, which lost 2 bases and 0 bases, there was a span of 9 bases. The CDR3 sequence is CASSFRDASYNEQFF. The DNA for the CDR3 is TGCGCCAGCAGCTTCAGGGATGCCTCCTACAATGAGCAGTTCTTC.

The chain combines TRBV10-3 with TRBJ2-7; 8 bases map to TRBD2. CDR3 length: 13 amino acids. Germline trimming cut 10 bases from V and 1 base from J; bases unmatched to any gene: 6. Germline V gene data show CDR1 as ENHRY and CDR2 as SYGVKD. The CDR3 loop reads CATTRGGSYEQYF. CDR3 sequence (DNA): TGTGCCACCACCCGGGGGGGATCCTACGAGCAGTACTTC.

The V call is TRBV7-8, the J call TRBJ2-7; 8 bases agree with TRBD1. After removal of 0 bases from V and 7 bases from J, the junction contained 5 bases not matched to a gene. The CDR3 is made up of 14 amino acids. Germline V CDR1 and CDR2: SGHVS, FQNEAQ. The chain's CDR3 is CASSLAGTGGEQYF. DNA of the CDR3: TGTGCCAGCAGCTTAGCCGGGACAGGCGGGGAGCAGTACTTC.

CDR3 residues: CASSVGPVSYEQYF. CDR3 nucleotide sequence: TGTGCCAGCAGCGTAGGTCCAGTCTCCTACGAGCAGTACTTC. The chain links TRBV9 to TRBJ2-7; D ambiguous. CDR1 is SGDLS and CDR2 is YYNGEE in the germline V gene. The CDR3 contains 14 residues. Trimming pared 0 bases from V and 0 bases from J, leaving 7 bases between.

The chain combines TRBV11-3 with TRBJ2-4; D ambiguous. Germline V gives CDR1 SGHNT, CDR2 YENEEA. The germline V and J ends were trimmed by 3 bases and 8 bases, with 11 bases remaining between them. The CDR3 runs 13 residues. DNA for the CDR3: TGTGCCAGCAGCTTCTCAATGGGTGACATTCAGTACTTC. Translating gives CASSFSMGDIQYF.

J is TRBJ1-2 and V is TRBV6-1; 10 nucleotides match TRBD1. The trim removed 2 bases at V and 4 bases at J, leaving 13 bases unmatched. The CDR3 totals 18 residues. Germline CDR1 is MNHNS and CDR2 is SASEGT. The CDR3 sequence: CASSEYRQGAFSGYGYTF. The CDR3 nucleotides are TGTGCCAGCAGTGAATACCGACAGGGGGCCTTCTCAGGCTATGGCTACACCTTC.

The chain has TRBV5-6 and TRBJ2-5; 8 bases match TRBD2. Germline trimming cut 7 bases from V and 5 bases from J; bases unmatched to any gene: 13. Germline loops: CDR1 SGHDT, CDR2 YYEEEE. This CDR3 region has 15 residues. The CDR3 bases are TGTGCCAGCCGTGTATGGTCTAGCGGGCGGGAGACCCAGTACTTC. This encodes CASRVWSSGRETQYF.

This clone was seen at least ten times. The sample carries other DNA sequences with the same CDR3. The rearrangement links TRBV6-4 to TRBJ2-1, with TRBD2 matching over 8 bases. Trimming removed 3 bases from V and 2 bases from J; junction bases left unmatched: 0. This CDR3 is 14 amino acids long. CDR1 is MRHNA, CDR2 SNTAGT, per germline. For the CDR3, the DNA is TGTGCCAGCAGTGAAGCGGGGGCCTACAATGAGCAGTTCTTC. This encodes CASSEAGAYNEQFF.

The V gene is TRBV5-1, the J gene TRBJ1-1; a weak D match, TRBD1 (6 bases). The V and J ends lost 0 bases and 4 bases respectively, with 13 bases between them. The germline CDR1 and CDR2 sequences are SGHRS and YFSETQ. This CDR3 region has 15 residues. The chain's CDR3 is CASSLVPQGPTEAFF. DNA of the CDR3: TGCGCCAGCAGCTTGGTCCCACAGGGACCCACTGAAGCTTTCTTT.

This clone was seen a single time. The chain employs TRBV7-6 and TRBJ2-5; 11 nucleotides align to TRBD2. This CDR3 spans 14 amino acids. In germline, CDR1 is SGHVS, CDR2 FNYEAQ. With 4 bases clipped from V and 5 bases from J, the junction kept 3 bases outside the gene matches. CDR3 bases: TGTGCCAGCAGCTCTAGCGGGGGGTGGGAGACCCAGTACTTC. It codes for CASSSSGGWETQYF.